This is a list of T cell receptor beta chains from one sample in a study of Ad26.COV2.S vaccination and SARS-CoV-2 variants. Data came from immunoSEQ multiplex PCR; TCRdb stores just in-frame clones and leaves some out. The sample contains roughly 240,000 clones, roughly 88% of which appear only once. The sample in question was peripheral blood, obtained in a trial of Ad26.COV2.S vaccine versus placebo. The source of these receptors is a person between 18 and 65 years old who received the Ad26.COV2.S COVID-19 vaccine or a placebo. Both conserved end residues are part of each CDR3. D genes are given only for firm matches. Size tells how often a clone was seen (once, few, many) or the class of an expanded clone, and some rows leave it out.

clone_size j_call d_call v_call cdr3_nt cdr3_aa
few TRBJ1-1 . TRBV27 TGTGCCAGCAGTTTATCAGAGGGGAAAGCGGCTGAAGCTTTCTTT CASSLSEGKAAEAFF
. TRBJ1-1 . TRBV30 TGTGCCTGGAGCCCAGAGGCGGAGGGCACTGAAGCTTTCTTT CAWSPEAEGTEAFF
. TRBJ1-5 . TRBV4-1 TGCGCCAGCAGCCAAACCGCCTTGAGGGGACCCAATCAGCCCCAGCATTTT CASSQTALRGPNQPQHF
. TRBJ1-3 . TRBV14 TGTGCCACACGAGTTGGGTCTGGAAACACCATATATTTT CATRVGSGNTIYF
. TRBJ2-3 . TRBV5-1 TGCGCCAGCAGCTTCACACCCGGGTCGGATACGCAGTATTTT CASSFTPGSDTQYF
. TRBJ1-4 . TRBV25-1 TGTGCCAGCAGTCCCCCATCCCCCGGTGAAAAACTGTTTTTT CASSPPSPGEKLFF
. TRBJ2-2 . TRBV11-3 TGTGCCAGCACGGTCGGGGGGAACACCGGGGAGCTGTTTTTT CASTVGGNTGELFF
. TRBJ1-5 . TRBV19 TGTGCCAGTAGTATAGTCGCCAGCGGGGGCAATCAGCCCCAGCATTTT CASSIVASGGNQPQHF
. TRBJ2-7 TRBD1 TRBV7-2 TGTGCCAGCAGATACCGGGACAGGGGTTACGAGCAGTACTTC CASRYRDRGYEQYF
. TRBJ2-7 . TRBV10-3 TGTGCCATCAGGGCCGGGACTTTCTCCTACGAGCAGTACTTC CAIRAGTFSYEQYF
. TRBJ2-5 . TRBV7-9 TGTGCCAGCAGCCCCCCCCTGAGTTTTGGTGAGACCCAGTACTTC CASSPPLSFGETQYF
. TRBJ2-4 TRBD2 TRBV19 TGTGCCAGTAGTATCGCGCGGGAGGGGACCAAAAACATTCAGTACTTC CASSIAREGTKNIQYF
. TRBJ2-7 . TRBV5-5 TGTGCCAGCAGCTCAGACAGGTGGGGCTCCTACGAGCAGTACTTC CASSSDRWGSYEQYF
. TRBJ1-5 . TRBV24-1 TGTGCCACCAGTGACCATGGAAAGGGGTCCCAGCCCCAGCATTTT CATSDHGKGSQPQHF
. TRBJ2-2 . TRBV5-1 TGCGCCAGCAGCTTGCGGGCAGGGCGCACCGGGGAGCTGTTTTTT CASSLRAGRTGELFF
. TRBJ1-6 . TRBV6-2/TRBV6-3 TGTGCCAGCAGTTACGACGGCCTTTCACCCCTCCACTTT CASSYDGLSPLHF
. TRBJ2-7 . TRBV4-3 TGCGCCAGCAGCCAAGTCGGGCGGTCCGAGCAGTACTTC CASSQVGRSEQYF
. TRBJ2-2 TRBD2 TRBV3-1/TRBV3-2 TGTGCCAGCAGCCAAGAGGGCAGGGTAGCGGGCCCCGGGGAGCTGTTTTTT CASSQEGRVAGPGELFF
. TRBJ2-5 TRBD2 TRBV5-1 TGCGCCAGCAGCAAAGGGACTAGCGGGGGGCGCCAAGAGACCCAGTACTTC CASSKGTSGGRQETQYF
. TRBJ2-4 TRBD2 TRBV5-1 TGCGCCAGCAGCCTAGTAGCGGGAGGGCCTGGCAAAAACATTCAGTACTTC CASSLVAGGPGKNIQYF
. TRBJ2-7 TRBD1 TRBV9 TGTGCCAGCAGCGTACAGGGGGAAGGCTACGAGCAGTACTTC CASSVQGEGYEQYF
. TRBJ2-7 . TRBV5-6 TGTGCCAGCAGCTTGTCAGGTACCCGCTACGAGCAGTACTTC CASSLSGTRYEQYF
. TRBJ2-7 . TRBV18 TGTGCCAGCTCACCACCGGGACTTCCCGAGCAGTACTTC CASSPPGLPEQYF
. TRBJ2-1 TRBD2 TRBV9 TGTGCCAGCAGCGTAGGGTCCGAACTAGCGGGGGCGGAGCAGTTCTTC CASSVGSELAGAEQFF
. TRBJ1-1 . TRBV6-5 TGTGCCAGCAGCCCAACACGGGGGAACACTGAAGCTTTCTTT CASSPTRGNTEAFF
. TRBJ1-5 TRBD1 TRBV6-6 TGTGCCAGCAGTTACGGGACAGGGGTTAGCAATCAGCCCCAGCATTTT CASSYGTGVSNQPQHF
. TRBJ2-1 TRBD2 TRBV19 TGTGCCAGTCGCTCCCAGCGGGGACTAGCGGAGTTCTACAATGAGCAGTTCTTC CASRSQRGLAEFYNEQFF
. TRBJ1-5 TRBD1 TRBV19 TGTGCCAGTAGTCCAAGACAGGGGACGGATCGGCAGCCCCAGCATTTT CASSPRQGTDRQPQHF
. TRBJ2-7 TRBD2 TRBV6-5 TGTGCCAGCATTGGGACGGGACTAGCGGGGTGGGAGCAGTACTTC CASIGTGLAGWEQYF
. TRBJ1-2 . TRBV7-2 TGTGCCAGCAGCTCGGGACTTCTATCAAAGGAGACCTTC CASSSGLLSKETF
. TRBJ2-3 TRBD2 TRBV29-1 TGCAGCGTTGAAAAGTTGGGACTAGCGAGCACAGATACGCAGTATTTT CSVEKLGLASTDTQYF